Following are 17 T cell receptor beta chains from one sample sequenced in a study of blood T cell repertoires in COVID-19. Using immunoSEQ multiplex PCR, the repertoire was profiled, and TCRdb retains in-frame clones only, with some absent. The table has more than 200,000 clones, about 88% seen once. Source material: peripheral blood. These receptor sequences come from a woman in her thirties or forties who had recovered from COVID-19.

This chain uses TRBV27 with TRBJ2-3, with 9 bases that match TRBD1. This CDR3 region has 16 residues. Germline loops: CDR1 MNHEY, CDR2 SMNVEV (reference sequence). The J segment lost 2 bases and the V segment lost 6 bases, leaving 9 bases of the junction unmatched. Written as DNA, the CDR3 is TGTGCCAGCAGCTCCTGGGGACAGGGTATCACAGATACGCAGTATTTT. This gives the protein CASSSWGQGITDTQYF.

V is TRBV7-2 and J is TRBJ1-5, with D perhaps TRBD1 (6 bases). Germline CDR1 reads SGHTA; CDR2 reads FQGNSA. Trimming cost V 5 bases and J 6 bases, with 8 bases left between them. The CDR3 extends over 12 amino acids. CDR3 DNA: TGTGCCAGCAGCCTCAGGGGTCAGCCCCAGCATTTT. Translated: CASSLRGQPQHF.

This clone occurred once. The CDR3 DNA reads as TGTGCCAGCTCCCGGGACAGGGCCTATAGCAATCAGCCCCAGCATTTT. As protein: CASSRDRAYSNQPQHF. The V gene is TRBV2, the J gene TRBJ1-5; 9 positions agree with TRBD1. The V gene end was trimmed by 8 bases and the J gene end by 0 bases; junction bases not matched to a gene: 8. The germline V gene encodes CDR1 SNHLY and CDR2 FYNNEI. This CDR3 contains 16 residues.

The chain uses TRBV7-9 and TRBJ2-1; TRBD2 matches at 13 bases. Germline CDR1 is SEHNR and CDR2 is FQNEAQ (reference sequence). The CDR3 sequence is 15 residues long. Losses at the gene ends were 5 bases for V and 10 bases for J; bases not matched to a gene: 8. The CDR3 coding sequence is TGTGCCAGCAGCATACTAGCGGGAGGGCCTCGGGAGCAGTTCTTC. Encoded protein: CASSILAGGPREQFF.

V usage is TRBV5-1 and J usage is TRBJ2-1; 9 bases are shared with TRBD2. CDR3 length: 15 amino acids. V shed 6 bases, J shed 4 bases, and the junction held 8 bases outside the gene matches. Germline V gives CDR1 SGHRS, CDR2 YFSETQ. CDR3 sequence: CASTPGTSTYNEQFF. In DNA, the CDR3 is TGCGCCAGCACCCCCGGGACTAGCACGTACAATGAGCAGTTCTTC.

Written as DNA, the CDR3 is TGTGCCAGCAGCTACGGCCCAGCGGGGAACATTCAGTACTTC. Its protein is CASSYGPAGNIQYF. The gene calls are TRBV6-1 and TRBJ2-4; TRBD2 aligns across 7 bases. The germline V gene has CDR1 MNHNS and CDR2 SASEGT. This CDR3 region has 14 residues. The V segment lost 6 bases and the J segment 7 bases; nucleotides outside the gene matches: 9.

This clone occurred a few times. The V gene is TRBV11-3, the J gene TRBJ2-7; D may be TRBD2 (5 bases). The V gene lost 6 bases and the J gene lost 6 bases, with 21 bases spanning the gap. Germline V gives CDR1 SGHNT, CDR2 YENEEA. The CDR3 runs 15 residues. DNA for the CDR3: TGTGCCAGCAGTTTAACCCCCACTAGTCATCGCGAGCAGTACTTC. Translating gives CASSLTPTSHREQYF.

This chain links TRBV5-1 with TRBJ1-4, with 7 bases fitting TRBD1. Germline CDR1 and CDR2: SGHRS and YFSETQ. After removal of 4 bases from V and 4 bases from J, the junction contained 10 bases not matched to a gene. This CDR3 is 16 amino acids long. CDR3 region: CASSAGQVSNNEKLFF. The DNA of the CDR3 is TGCGCCAGCAGCGCCGGACAGGTTAGCAATAATGAAAAACTGTTTTTT.

The V gene is TRBV9, the J gene TRBJ1-5, with a tentative D call TRBD1 (6 bases). Trimming stripped 4 bases from V and 11 bases from J, with 13 bases between. Germline V gives CDR1 SGDLS, CDR2 YYNGEE. This CDR3 region has 12 residues. In DNA, the CDR3 is TGTGCCAGCAGCACGCGACAGGCAGCCCAGCATTTT. Residues: CASSTRQAAQHF.

This clone was recorded once. The chain combines TRBV5-5 with TRBJ2-3; tentative D call: TRBD1 (6 bases). Germline V CDR1 and CDR2: SGHKS, YYEKEE (reference sequence). This CDR3 spans 16 amino acids. The V end lost 0 bases, the J end lost 0 bases, and 11 bases lay between the germline ends. The CDR3 spells CASSLGRGQSTDTQYF. The CDR3 coding sequence is TGTGCCAGCAGCTTGGGTAGGGGACAAAGCACAGATACGCAGTATTTT.

The rearrangement uses TRBV5-5 and TRBJ2-7; perhaps TRBD2 as D (5 bases). CDR1 is SGHKS and CDR2 is YYEKEE in the germline V gene (reference sequence). CDR3 length: 15 amino acids. V shed 0 bases and J shed 3 bases, with 13 bases lying between them. The CDR3 nucleotides read TGTGCCAGCAGCTTGGTTGCAGCGGAACTCTACGAGCAGTACTTC. Translating it yields CASSLVAAELYEQYF.

This chain uses TRBV2 with TRBJ2-3; 11 positions match TRBD2. Germline V gives CDR1 SNHLY, CDR2 FYNNEI. With 4 bases clipped from V and 6 bases from J, the junction kept 6 bases outside the gene matches. The CDR3 is 15 residues long. The CDR3 DNA follows: TGTGCCAGCAGTGTGACTAGCGGGAACATTGATACGCAGTATTTT. As protein: CASSVTSGNIDTQYF.

V is TRBV30 and J is TRBJ2-2; TRBD1 matches at 8 bases. This CDR3 is 14 amino acids long. The V gene end was trimmed by 5 bases and the J gene end by 3 bases; junction bases not matched to a gene: 5. Germline CDR1 GTSNPN, CDR2 SVGIG (reference sequence). CDR3 protein: CAWGKDRDTGELFF. DNA of the CDR3: TGTGCCTGGGGGAAGGACAGGGACACCGGGGAGCTGTTTTTT.

The chain couples TRBV6-4 to TRBJ2-7, with a possible D match to TRBD1 (6 bases). Germline V gene sequence: CDR1 MRHNA, CDR2 SNTAGT. V was cut by 6 bases and J by 0 bases, with 15 bases left in between. The CDR3 runs to 15 residues. The CDR3: CASSTGTFFSYEQYF. The CDR3, as DNA: TGTGCCAGCAGCACCGGGACATTTTTCTCCTACGAGCAGTACTTC.

The rearrangement uses TRBV6-1 and TRBJ2-1; a weak D match, TRBD2 (5 bases). The germline CDR1 and CDR2 sequences are MNHNS and SASEGT. There are 14 residues in the CDR3. V lost 2 bases to trimming and J lost 6 bases, with 11 bases between them. The CDR3 loop is CASSENGRVNEQFF. CDR3 bases: TGTGCCAGCAGTGAAAACGGGCGGGTCAATGAGCAGTTCTTC.

J is TRBJ1-6 and V is TRBV7-3, with 9 positions matching TRBD1. The CDR3 covers 15 residues. The ends lost 2 bases at V and 9 bases at J; junction bases unmatched: 5. Looked up from germline, CDR1 is SGHTA and CDR2 is FQGTGA. CDR3 bases: TGTGCCAGCAGCTTAGGACAGGGGAGCCGTTCACCCCTCCACTTT. Protein: CASSLGQGSRSPLHF.

V usage is TRBV2 and J usage is TRBJ2-4, with D tentatively TRBD1 (5 bases). Germline V gene lookup returns CDR1 SNHLY and CDR2 FYNNEI. The CDR3 has 14 residues. V was trimmed by 6 bases and J by 2 bases, leaving 11 bases between them. Here the CDR3 reads CASRSRVTKNIQYF. The CDR3 DNA sequence: TGTGCCAGCAGAAGCAGGGTCACCAAAAACATTCAGTACTTC.